These 13 T cell receptor beta chains came from one sample sequenced in a study of human T cells and chemical hapten exposure. TCRdb independently ran MiXCR on the RACE reads; one entry per CDR3 protein. The sample lists 60,000 to 80,000 distinct CDR3 sequences, about 31% occurring once. Time point given: patch test 1, 2 weeks after DPC sensitization. Indicated treatment: therapeutic diphenylcyclopropenone sensitization with weekly scalp DPC. The source material was whole blood, sampled in connection with sensitization to the hapten diphenylcyclopropenone (DPC). The receptor source for this set is a man aged 35-49 years with alopecia areata. Some clones in this sample may be carry-over from other donors' samples.

Worth noting for this clonotype: One junction end does not reproduce the germline sequence, and a read error may be involved. The J gene is TRBJ1-1, the V gene TRBV6-6, with D unresolved. The CDR3 contains 12 residues. The V gene's germline CDR1 is MNHNY and CDR2 SVGAGI (reference sequence). The CDR3 region is CASSVTRTETFF. Here the CDR3 DNA reads TGTGCCAGCAGTGTGACAAGGACTGAAACTTTCTTT.

Remarks on this clonotype: At one end, the junction sequence differs from germline, possibly due to a read error. The chain joins TRBV24-1 to TRBJ1-3; TRBD1 aligns across 8 bases. The CDR3 totals 16 residues. Germline V gene data show CDR1 as KGHDR and CDR2 as SFDVKD. The CDR3 DNA follows: TGTGCCACCAGTGATCCCGGGACAGGCTCTGGAAACACCGTATATTTT. Protein sequence: CATSDPGTGSGNTVYF.

In this sample, this clonotype turned up a few times. V gene TRBV7-9 combines with J gene TRBJ2-7; D is possibly TRBD1 (6 bases). V lost 6 bases, J lost 0 bases, and 12 bases lay in between. CDR3 length: 14 amino acids. Germline V gene sequence: CDR1 SEHNR, CDR2 FQNEAQ (reference sequence). CDR3: CASSPDRSSYEQYF. DNA of the CDR3: TGTGCCAGCAGTCCGGACAGAAGCTCCTACGAGCAGTACTTC.

There are a few counts of this clonotype. This CDR3 reads CASSNQAGSSEQFF. In nucleotides, the CDR3 is TGTGCCAGCAGTAATCAAGCGGGGTCTTCTGAGCAGTTCTTC. This chain connects TRBV25-1 to TRBJ2-1; the match to TRBD2 covers 7 bases. The CDR3 extends over 14 amino acids. Germline V gene lookup returns CDR1 MGHDK and CDR2 SYGVNS. V was clipped by 5 bases and J by 9 bases; unmatched bases: 10.

V and J are TRBV27 and TRBJ1-6; D is unclear. CDR1 MNHEY and CDR2 SMNVEV come from the germline V gene (reference sequence). Trimming took off 0 bases at V and 10 bases at J, with 7 bases between the two ends. The CDR3 has 13 amino acids. The CDR3, as DNA: TGTGCCAGCAGTTTATCAGGGAGGTCACCCCTCCACTTT. Its translation: CASSLSGRSPLHF.

The J gene is TRBJ1-4, the V gene TRBV28, with D maybe TRBD1 (6 bases). Germline CDR1 is MDHEN and CDR2 is SYDVKM. The CDR3 totals 11 residues. The V gene lost 5 bases and the J gene lost 14 bases, with 12 bases spanning the gap. CDR3 loop: CASSEGGVLFF. CDR3 sequence (DNA): TGTGCCAGCAGTGAAGGGGGGGTTCTGTTTTTT.

The chain uses TRBV7-9 and TRBJ2-2; D is ambiguous. The CDR3 is made up of 13 amino acids. CDR1 is SEHNR, CDR2 FQNEAQ, per germline (reference sequence). V shed 9 bases and J shed 2 bases, with 10 bases lying between them. CDR3 sequence: CARDGANTGELFF. The CDR3, as DNA: TGTGCCAGGGATGGCGCAAACACCGGGGAGCTGTTTTTT.

This chain links TRBV10-3 with TRBJ1-2; D unresolved. CDR3 length: 13 amino acids. V gave up 7 bases and J gave up 3 bases, with 12 bases separating them. Germline CDR1 reads ENHRY; CDR2 reads SYGVKD. The DNA of the CDR3 is TGTGCCATCACTGCCATTGGGGACTATGGCTACACCTTC. Translating it yields CAITAIGDYGYTF.

This clonotype was seen only a few times. CDR3 region: CASSRAGTTYEQYF. The CDR3 DNA reads TGTGCCAGCAGCCGGGCAGGTACGACCTACGAGCAGTACTTC. The chain is built from TRBV27 and TRBJ2-7, with D unresolved. The V and J ends lost 6 bases and 2 bases respectively, with 14 bases between them. CDR1 and CDR2 from the germline V gene are MNHEY and SMNVEV (reference sequence). CDR3 size: 14 residues.

This clonotype has more than one count but fewer than ten. The rearrangement joins TRBV14 to TRBJ1-1; D uncertain. V was trimmed by 0 bases and J by 11 bases, leaving 10 bases between them. Germline CDR1 is SGHDN and CDR2 is FVKESK. CDR3 size: 12 residues. The CDR3 region is CASSQDWFRAFF. The DNA of the CDR3 is TGTGCCAGCAGCCAAGATTGGTTCAGGGCTTTCTTT.

This rearrangement joins TRBV10-2 to TRBJ2-3; D uncertain. Deletions cut 7 bases from V and 5 bases from J, with 10 bases between. Germline CDR1 is WSHSY and CDR2 is SAAADI. The CDR3 is made up of 12 amino acids. The CDR3 protein is CASNGNIDTQYF. DNA of the CDR3: TGCGCCAGCAATGGCAATATAGATACGCAGTATTTT.

The V and J genes are TRBV5-1 and TRBJ2-6, with D uncertain. The CDR3 is 15 residues long. The germline gives CDR1 SGHRS, CDR2 YFSETQ. The V end lost 2 bases, the J end lost 3 bases, and 9 bases lay between the germline ends. As DNA, the CDR3 is TGCGCCAGCAGCTTTAATGCCCTTGGGGCCAACGTCCTGACTTTC. This sequence encodes CASSFNALGANVLTF. The variable domain in full, with the rest retrieved from reference TRBV5-1 and TRBJ2-6, is KAGVTQTPRYLIKTRGQQVTLSCSPISGHRSVSWYQQTPGQGLQFLFEYFSETQRNKGNFPGRFSGRQFSNSRSEMNVSTLELGDSALYLCASSFNALGANVLTFGAGSRLTVL.

The chain combines TRBV20-1 with TRBJ2-6, with D possibly matching TRBD2 (5 bases). This CDR3 contains 13 residues. The germline CDR1 and CDR2 sequences are DFQATT and SNEGSKA (reference sequence). V was cut by 5 bases and J by 2 bases, with 7 bases left in between. This chain's CDR3 is CSAFSAGANVLTF. In DNA, the CDR3 is TGCAGTGCTTTTAGCGCTGGGGCCAACGTCCTGACTTTC.